Sequencing of this T cell receptor beta chain was carried out in a study of blood T cell repertoires in COVID-19. V was pared by 5 bases and J by 2 bases, with 6 bases between. Per the germline V gene, CDR1 is MNHEY and CDR2 is SVGAGI. The CDR3 consists of 12 residues. Here immunoSEQ multiplex PCR was the method, and the copy in TCRdb shows in-frame clones only, minus some. The table has about 220,000 clones, around 82% seen once. The receptor's source is a human donor in a cohort sampled during active COVID-19. The sample was peripheral blood. This rearrangement joins TRBV6-5 to TRBJ2-5; unclear D gene. The DNA of the CDR3 is TGTGCCAGCAGTCCCCCTCAAGAGACCCAGTACTTC. It yields the protein CASSPPQETQYF.